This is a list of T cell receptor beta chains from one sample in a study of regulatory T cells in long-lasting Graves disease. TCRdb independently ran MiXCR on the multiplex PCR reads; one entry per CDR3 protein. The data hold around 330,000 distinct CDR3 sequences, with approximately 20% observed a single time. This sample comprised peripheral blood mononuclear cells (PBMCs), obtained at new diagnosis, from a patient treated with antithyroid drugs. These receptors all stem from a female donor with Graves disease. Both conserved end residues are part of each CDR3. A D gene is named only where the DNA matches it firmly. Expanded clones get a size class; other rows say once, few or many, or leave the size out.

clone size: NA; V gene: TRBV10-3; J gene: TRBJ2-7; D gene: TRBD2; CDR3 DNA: TGTGCGTCAGGGGCGACTAGCGGGGGATACTCCTACGAGCAGTACTTC; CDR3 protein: CASGATSGGYSYEQYF
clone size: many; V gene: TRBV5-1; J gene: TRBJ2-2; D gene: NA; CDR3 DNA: TGCGCCAGCAGGACCTCCTCCCAAACCGGGGAGCTGTTTTTT; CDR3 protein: CASRTSSQTGELFF
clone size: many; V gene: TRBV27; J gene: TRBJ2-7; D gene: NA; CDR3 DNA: TGTGCCAGCAGTCCCACCCCGGGACTGGAACCCTACGAGCAGTACTTC; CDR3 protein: CASSPTPGLEPYEQYF
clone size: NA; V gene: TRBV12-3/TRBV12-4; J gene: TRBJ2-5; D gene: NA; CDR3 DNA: TGTGCCAGCAGTGCGACGGATGTCTACCAAGAGACCCAGTACTTC; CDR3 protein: CASSATDVYQETQYF
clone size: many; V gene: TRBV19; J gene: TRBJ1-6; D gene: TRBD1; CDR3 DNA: TGTGCCAGTAGTTTAGTATGGCAGGGGGATAATTCACCCCTCCACTTT; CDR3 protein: CASSLVWQGDNSPLHF
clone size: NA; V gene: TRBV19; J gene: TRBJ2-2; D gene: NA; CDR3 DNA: TGTGCCAGTAGTATCAACAGGGCCGGGGAGCTGTTTTTT; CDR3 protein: CASSINRAGELFF
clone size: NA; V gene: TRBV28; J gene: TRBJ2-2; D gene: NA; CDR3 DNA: TGTGCCAGCAGTTCGCACCTCCCCGGGGGACTCACCGGGGAGCTGTTTTTT; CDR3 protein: CASSSHLPGGLTGELFF
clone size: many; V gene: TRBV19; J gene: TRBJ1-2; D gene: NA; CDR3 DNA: TGTGCCAGTAGTCCCCCGGACAGCTATGGCTACACCTTC; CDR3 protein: CASSPPDSYGYTF
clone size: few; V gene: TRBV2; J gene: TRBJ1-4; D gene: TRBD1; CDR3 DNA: TGTGCCAGCGGGTCGAGGGGGCTGAATGAAAAACTGTTTTTT; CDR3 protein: CASGSRGLNEKLFF
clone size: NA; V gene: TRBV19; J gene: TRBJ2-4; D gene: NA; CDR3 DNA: TGTAGGCGGCTAGGCAAAAACATTCAGTACTTC; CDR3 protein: CRRLGKNIQYF
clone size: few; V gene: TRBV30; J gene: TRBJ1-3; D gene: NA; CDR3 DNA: TGTGCCTGGAGTCCCACAAGGGCCTCTGGAAACACCATATATTTT; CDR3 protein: CAWSPTRASGNTIYF
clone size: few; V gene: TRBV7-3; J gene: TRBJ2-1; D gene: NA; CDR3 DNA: TGTGCCAGCAGCGCACAAGGCGCGAGCAATGAGCAGTTCTTC; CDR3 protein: CASSAQGASNEQFF
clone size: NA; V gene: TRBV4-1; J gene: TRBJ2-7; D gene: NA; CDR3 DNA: TGCGCCAGCAGCCTCCCGGGTGGGGGTCTCCCGCGGAGCTACGAGCAGTACTTC; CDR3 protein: CASSLPGGGLPRSYEQYF
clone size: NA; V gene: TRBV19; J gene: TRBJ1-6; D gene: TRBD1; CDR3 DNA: TGTGCCAGTAGTCTCGGGGACAGGTTGGCTTCACCCCTCCACTTT; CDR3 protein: CASSLGDRLASPLHF
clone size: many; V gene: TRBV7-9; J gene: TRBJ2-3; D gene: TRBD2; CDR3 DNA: TGTGCCAGCAGCCCCGGGACTAGCGGGAGTTTCACAGATACGCAGTATTTT; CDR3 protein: CASSPGTSGSFTDTQYF
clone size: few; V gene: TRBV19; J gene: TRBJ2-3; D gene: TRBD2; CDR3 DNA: TGTGCCAGTATGGGACTAGCGGGAGTTGGGGTGGATACGCAGTATTTT; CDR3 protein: CASMGLAGVGVDTQYF
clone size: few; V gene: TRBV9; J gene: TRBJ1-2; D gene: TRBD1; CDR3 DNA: TGTGCCAGCAGCGCCCGGGACAGGGGCAACTATGGCTACACCTTC; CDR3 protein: CASSARDRGNYGYTF
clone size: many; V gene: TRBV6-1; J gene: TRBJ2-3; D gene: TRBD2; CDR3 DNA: TGTGCCAGCAGTACCAGGAAGGGGACTAGCATAGCTACGCAGTATTTT; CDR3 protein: CASSTRKGTSIATQYF
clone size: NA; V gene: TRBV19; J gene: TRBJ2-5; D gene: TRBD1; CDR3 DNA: TGTGCCAGTAGTGCGGACAGGGATGGGACCCAGTACTTC; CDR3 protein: CASSADRDGTQYF
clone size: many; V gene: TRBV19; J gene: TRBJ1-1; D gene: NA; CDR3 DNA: TGTGCCAGTAGTACCGGAAGGGACACTGAAGCTTTCTTT; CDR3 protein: CASSTGRDTEAFF
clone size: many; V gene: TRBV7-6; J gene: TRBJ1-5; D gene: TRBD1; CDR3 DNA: TGTGCCAGCAGTCGGACAGGGAGCAATCAGCCCCAGCATTTT; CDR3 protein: CASSRTGSNQPQHF
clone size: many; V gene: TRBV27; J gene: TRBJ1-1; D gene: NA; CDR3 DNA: TGTGCCAGCAGCTCAGGGTTCGATGAAGCTTTCTTT; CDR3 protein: CASSSGFDEAFF
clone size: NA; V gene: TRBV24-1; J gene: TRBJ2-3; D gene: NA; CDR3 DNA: TGTGCCACCAAAGGGGTGACAGATACGCAGTATTTT; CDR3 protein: CATKGVTDTQYF
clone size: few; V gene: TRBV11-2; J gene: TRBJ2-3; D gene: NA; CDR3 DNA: TGTGCCAGCAGCTTAGCACAGGGATCGGGTACGCAGTATTTT; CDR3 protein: CASSLAQGSGTQYF
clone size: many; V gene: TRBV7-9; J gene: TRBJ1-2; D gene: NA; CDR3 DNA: TGTGCCAGCACTTACAGCGACCGCTATGGCTACACCTTC; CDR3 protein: CASTYSDRYGYTF
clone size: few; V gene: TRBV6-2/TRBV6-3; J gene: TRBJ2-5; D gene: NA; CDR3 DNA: TGTGCCAGCAGTTACTTGGACCGGGCAGGGGCCCAGTACTTC; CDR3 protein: CASSYLDRAGAQYF
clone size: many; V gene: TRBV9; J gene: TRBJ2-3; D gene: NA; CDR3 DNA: TGTGCCAGCAGCCCCCAACCTACGTCTGGCACAGATACGCAGTATTTT; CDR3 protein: CASSPQPTSGTDTQYF
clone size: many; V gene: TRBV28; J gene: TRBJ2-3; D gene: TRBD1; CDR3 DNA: TGTGCCAGCAGTTTGTCTCTGACCCGACAGGGAGAGACAGATACGCAGTATTTT; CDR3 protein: CASSLSLTRQGETDTQYF
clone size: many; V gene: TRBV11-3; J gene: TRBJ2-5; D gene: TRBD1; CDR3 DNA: TGTGCCAGCAGCGAGACAGGGGGAAAAGAGACCCAGTACTTC; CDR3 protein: CASSETGGKETQYF
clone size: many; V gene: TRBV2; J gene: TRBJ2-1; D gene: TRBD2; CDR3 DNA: TGTGCCAGCAGTGATCTCCTAGCGGGAGGTTATAATGAGCAGTTCTTC; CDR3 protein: CASSDLLAGGYNEQFF
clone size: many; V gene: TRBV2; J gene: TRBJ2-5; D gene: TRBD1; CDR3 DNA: TGTGCCAGCAGTGGGATAGGACAGGGAGGAGAGACCCAGTACTTC; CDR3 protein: CASSGIGQGGETQYF
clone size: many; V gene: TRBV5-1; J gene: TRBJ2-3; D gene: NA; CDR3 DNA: TGCGCCAGCAGCATTGGAGGTTGGGGGACAGATACGCAGTATTTT; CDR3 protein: CASSIGGWGTDTQYF
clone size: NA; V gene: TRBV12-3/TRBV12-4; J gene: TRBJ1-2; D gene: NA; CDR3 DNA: TGTGCCAGCAGGCCGACCCTAGGGGACTATGGCTACACCTTC; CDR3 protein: CASRPTLGDYGYTF
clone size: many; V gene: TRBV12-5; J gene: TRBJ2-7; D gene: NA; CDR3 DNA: TGTGCTAGTGGTTTGGCCATGGGCGAGCAGTACTTC; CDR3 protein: CASGLAMGEQYF
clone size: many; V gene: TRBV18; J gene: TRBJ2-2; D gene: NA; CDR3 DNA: TGTGCCAGCTCAGGCGCGAACACCGGGGAGCTGTTTTTT; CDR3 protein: CASSGANTGELFF
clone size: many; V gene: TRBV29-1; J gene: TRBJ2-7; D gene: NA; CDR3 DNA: TGCAGCGGGCCGAGGACGGGCCCGGCGGGCGAGCAGTACTTC; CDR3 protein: CSGPRTGPAGEQYF
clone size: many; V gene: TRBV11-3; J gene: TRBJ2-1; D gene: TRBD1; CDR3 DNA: TGTGCCAGCAGCGCACCGGGACAGGGGGACGATGAGCAGTTCTTC; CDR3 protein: CASSAPGQGDDEQFF
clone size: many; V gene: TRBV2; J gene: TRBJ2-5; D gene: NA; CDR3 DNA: TGTGCCAGCAAACGGGGGTACCAAGAGACCCAGTACTTC; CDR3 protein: CASKRGYQETQYF
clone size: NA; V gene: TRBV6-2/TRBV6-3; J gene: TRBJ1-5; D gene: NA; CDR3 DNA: TGTGCCAGCAGTGAATGGGTGGATAGCAATCAGCCCCAGCATTTT; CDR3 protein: CASSEWVDSNQPQHF
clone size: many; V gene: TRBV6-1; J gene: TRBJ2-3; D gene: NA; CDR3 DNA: TGTGCCAGCACTTTAGCGGAACCTAGCACAGATACGCAGTATTTT; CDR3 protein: CASTLAEPSTDTQYF
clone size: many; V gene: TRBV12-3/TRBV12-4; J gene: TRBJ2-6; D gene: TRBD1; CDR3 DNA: TGTGCCAGCAGCCTGGGGGACAGGGCGGAATCTGGGGCCAACGTCCTGACTTTC; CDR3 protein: CASSLGDRAESGANVLTF
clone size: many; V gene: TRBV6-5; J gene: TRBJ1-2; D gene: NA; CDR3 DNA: TGTGCCAGCAGTTACACGGCCAAGTGGGCCCGAAACTATGGCTACACCTTC; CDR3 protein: CASSYTAKWARNYGYTF
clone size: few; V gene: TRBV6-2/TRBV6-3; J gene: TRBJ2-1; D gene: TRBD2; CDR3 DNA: TGTGCCAGCAGTTACTGGGGCGGGGGACTAGACAATGAGCAGTTCTTC; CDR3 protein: CASSYWGGGLDNEQFF
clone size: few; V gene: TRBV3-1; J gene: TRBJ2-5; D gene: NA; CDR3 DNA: TGTGCCAGCAGCCACCGGACACTTAAAGAGACCCAGTACTTC; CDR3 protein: CASSHRTLKETQYF
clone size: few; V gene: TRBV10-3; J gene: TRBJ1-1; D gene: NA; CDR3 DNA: TGTGCCATCAGTGAGGAACGGGGAACTTCCTTT; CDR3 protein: CAISEERGTSF
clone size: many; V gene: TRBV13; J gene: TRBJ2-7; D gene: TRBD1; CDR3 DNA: TGTGCCAGCAGCCCCGACAGGGCTACCTACGAGCAGTACTTC; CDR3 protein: CASSPDRATYEQYF
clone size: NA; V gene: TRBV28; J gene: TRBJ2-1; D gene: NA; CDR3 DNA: TGTGCCAGCAGTTTCTTCGGGGAGAGCTCCTACAATGAGCAGTTCTTC; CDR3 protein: CASSFFGESSYNEQFF
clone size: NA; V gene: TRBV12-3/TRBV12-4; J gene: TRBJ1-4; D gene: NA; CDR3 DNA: TGTGCCAGCAGTCCCGACTTACAGCTCGATAATGAAAAACTGTTTTTT; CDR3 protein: CASSPDLQLDNEKLFF
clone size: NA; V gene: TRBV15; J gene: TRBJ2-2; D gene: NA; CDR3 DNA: TGTGCCACCAGCAGACGTAACACCGGGGAGCTGTTTTTT; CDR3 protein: CATSRRNTGELFF
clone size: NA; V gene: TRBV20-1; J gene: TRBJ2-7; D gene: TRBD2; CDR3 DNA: TGCAGTGCTAGAGAGTTCCTCCGCGGCGGGAGTCTCTACGAGCAGTACTTC; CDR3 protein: CSAREFLRGGSLYEQYF
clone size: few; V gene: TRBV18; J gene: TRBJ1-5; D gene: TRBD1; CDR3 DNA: TGTGCCAGCTCACCAACACAGGGGGCGCTAGATCAGCCCCAGCATTTT; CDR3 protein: CASSPTQGALDQPQHF
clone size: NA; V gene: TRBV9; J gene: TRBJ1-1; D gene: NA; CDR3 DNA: TGTGCCAGCAGCGTAGTGAGGGATACTGAAGCTTTCTTT; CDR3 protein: CASSVVRDTEAFF